Listed below are T cell receptor beta chains from one sample, sequenced in a study of blood T cells in healthy people across ages. MiXCR, run by TCRdb on the 5' RACE reads, gives a single entry per CDR3 protein. The sample holds some 710,000 distinct CDR3 sequences, 35% to 60% seen once. Sequencing was carried out using blood. The source of these receptors is a man older than 75 in good health. Both conserved end residues are trimmed from each CDR3. D genes are given only for firm matches.

J | V | D | CDR3
TRBJ1-1 | TRBV25-1 | . | ASRRGWGNTEAF
TRBJ2-1 | TRBV7-7 | TRBD2 | ASTVKGREGWNEQF
TRBJ2-5 | TRBV6-6 | TRBD1 | ASSYAGQGAVQETQY
. | TRBV5-1 | . | ASSLSRVDSYNEQY
TRBJ1-1 | TRBV10-3 | . | AISEEYEAF
TRBJ2-1 | TRBV9 | TRBD2 | ASSVTSQTYNEQF
TRBJ1-5 | TRBV29-1 | TRBD1 | SVGQGGQPQH
TRBJ1-2 | TRBV28 | . | ASSLIQDYGYT
TRBJ2-1 | TRBV29-1 | TRBD2 | SVQLAGTYNEQF
TRBJ2-7 | TRBV20-1 | TRBD1 | SAGQGAGYEQY
. | TRBV20-1 | TRBD2 | SARDPLAGAPETQY
TRBJ2-3 | TRBV7-2 | . | ASSLGPAGDTQY
. | TRBV6-2/TRBV6-3 | . | ASSYSGDIYEQY
TRBJ2-1 | TRBV14 | . | ASSHIQASYNEQF
TRBJ1-2 | TRBV25-1 | TRBD1 | ASRLDRRGYT